Below, 10 T cell receptor beta chains from the same sample are listed, as sequenced in a study of blood T cell repertoires in COVID-19. Profiled with immunoSEQ multiplex PCR; TCRdb holds only in-frame clones, not every one. The repertoire holds 150,000 to 200,000 clones, approximately 87% seen once, with 5% to 8.5% in the top ten. Input material: PBMCs or T cells enriched from blood (not recorded which). The source is a woman aged 45-59 years who had recovered from COVID-19.

V and J are TRBV19 and TRBJ2-3, with 9 bases aligning to TRBD1. The CDR3 spans 15 residues. Trimming took 7 bases from V and 4 from J; bases not matched to a gene: 9. CDR1 and CDR2 from the germline V gene are LNHDA and SQIVND (reference sequence). CDR3 amino acids: CASKGTGIGSDTQYF. In DNA, the CDR3 is TGTGCCAGTAAGGGGACAGGGATTGGGTCAGATACGCAGTATTTT.

The rearrangement joins TRBV18 to TRBJ1-2, with TRBD1 matching over 9 bases. CDR1 is KGHSH, CDR2 LQKENI, per germline. J was trimmed by 1 base and V by 3 bases; bases with no gene match: 12. This CDR3 contains 18 residues. The CDR3 DNA follows: TGTGCCAGCTCACCCCGAATGGGACAGGGCGAGGGTAACTATGGCTACACCTTC. This translates into CASSPRMGQGEGNYGYTF. Full variable domain (remainder filled in from reference TRBV18 and TRBJ1-2): NAGVMQNPRHLVRRRGQEARLRCSPMKGHSHVYWYRQLPEEGLKFMVYLQKENIIDESGMPKERFSAEFPKEGPSILRIQQVVRGDSAAYFCASSPRMGQGEGNYGYTFGSGTRLTVV.

V and J are TRBV19 and TRBJ1-4; 11 bases align to TRBD1. The ends lost 5 bases at V and 0 bases at J; junction bases unmatched: 2. The CDR3 spans 16 residues. The germline CDR1 and CDR2 sequences are LNHDA and SQIVND (reference sequence). The CDR3 region has the DNA TGTGCCAGTAGTGGGACAGGGGGTTCAACTAATGAAAAACTGTTTTTT. The encoded protein is CASSGTGGSTNEKLFF.

This rearrangement joins TRBV19 to TRBJ2-4; D not resolved. V was shortened by 2 bases and J by 8 bases, with 22 bases between the two germline ends. Germline V CDR1 and CDR2: LNHDA, SQIVND (reference sequence). The CDR3 runs 17 residues. The CDR3 DNA reads as TGTGCCAGTAGTATATCCGCCGTTTTCTATAACCGGGACATTCAGTACTTC. Amino acids: CASSISAVFYNRDIQYF.

V gene TRBV13 combines with J gene TRBJ1-1, with 7 bases matching TRBD1. CDR1 PRHDT and CDR2 FYEKMQ come from the germline V gene (reference sequence). The CDR3 loop spans 15 amino acids. Unmatched junction bases numbered 10, after V lost 8 bases and J lost 1 base. CDR3 coding DNA: TGTGCCAGCGGAGGTGGGACAGTGAGGAACACTGAAGCTTTCTTT. It translates to CASGGGTVRNTEAFF.

V usage is TRBV14 and J usage is TRBJ1-1; D uncertain. Trimming took 2 bases from V and 1 from J, leaving 5 bases between them. This CDR3 spans 13 amino acids. Germline V gene data show CDR1 as SGHDN and CDR2 as FVKESK. The CDR3 DNA sequence: TGTGCCAGCAGCCAAAACAGGAACACTGAAGCTTTCTTT. This encodes CASSQNRNTEAFF.

The chain combines TRBV5-4 with TRBJ1-2, with D unresolved. The CDR3 totals 13 residues. CDR1 is SGHNT and CDR2 is YYREEE in the germline V gene (reference sequence). Trimming took 2 bases from V and 1 from J, leaving 6 bases between them. This chain's CDR3 is CASSLNSNYGYTF. CDR3 nucleotide sequence: TGTGCCAGCAGCTTAAACAGTAACTATGGCTACACCTTC.

This chain joins TRBV5-6 and TRBJ1-3; D is possibly TRBD1 (5 bases). V dropped 4 bases and J dropped 1 base, with 12 bases sitting between them. CDR3 length: 15 amino acids. Per the germline V gene, CDR1 is SGHDT and CDR2 is YYEEEE. The CDR3 DNA sequence: TGTGCCAGCAGCGCACAGGCGTTGTCTGGAAACACCATATATTTT. This encodes CASSAQALSGNTIYF.

This clone has more than one count but fewer than ten. The V call is TRBV11-2, the J call TRBJ1-1, with no clear D. Germline V gene lookup returns CDR1 SGHAT and CDR2 FQNNGV. The CDR3 contains 12 residues. V lost 7 bases, J lost 4 bases, and 10 bases lay in between. CDR3 loop: CASNIRGTEAFF. The CDR3 DNA sequence: TGTGCCAGCAACATTCGGGGCACTGAAGCTTTCTTT.

Comments on this clone: The sample holds other DNA sequences that translate to the same CDR3. J is TRBJ2-7 and V is TRBV5-6; no clear D. Trimming took off 0 bases at V and 0 bases at J, with 4 bases between the two ends. This CDR3 region has 13 residues. Germline values: CDR1 SGHDT, CDR2 YYEEEE. The CDR3 bases are TGTGCCAGCAGCTTGGCGGGCTCCTACGAGCAGTACTTC. Translation: CASSLAGSYEQYF.